The 31 T cell receptor beta chains reported below all come from one sample, sequenced in a study of control samples from healthy donors and cancer patients. Repertoires were generated with immunoSEQ multiplex PCR, while TCRdb's copy carries only in-frame clones and drops some. The table for this sample gives roughly 190,000 clones. Material for sequencing was blood. Receptors were obtained from a woman aged 25 to 39 in good health.

This chain uses TRBV27 with TRBJ2-3; TRBD2 aligns across 8 bases. Germline V gives CDR1 MNHEY, CDR2 SMNVEV (reference sequence). The CDR3 loop spans 12 amino acids. V shed 7 bases and J 6 bases; nucleotides not matched to a gene: 3. This chain's CDR3 is CASNSGGDTQYF. CDR3 DNA: TGTGCCAGCAACAGCGGGGGTGATACGCAGTATTTT.

The rearrangement joins TRBV6-1 to TRBJ2-5; 9 bases agree with TRBD2. Germline-derived CDR1 and CDR2 are MNHNS and SASEGT. V was pared by 0 bases and J by 1 base, with 9 bases of the junction left unmatched. The CDR3 is 18 amino acids. DNA of the CDR3: TGTGCCAGCAGTGAAGCAGTTAGGAGCGGGGGGCCCCAAGAGACCCAGTACTTC. Protein product: CASSEAVRSGGPQETQYF.

V gene TRBV7-9 combines with J gene TRBJ1-1, with no clear D. Germline CDR1 and CDR2: SEHNR and FQNEAQ (reference sequence). The V end was cut by 6 bases, the J end by 3 bases, with 5 bases between. CDR3 size: 11 residues. For the CDR3, the DNA is TGTGCCAGCAGGGTGGACACTGAAGCTTTCTTT. Its translation is CASRVDTEAFF.

The J gene is TRBJ2-5, the V gene TRBV6-2 or TRBV6-3, with 8 nucleotides matching TRBD2. This CDR3 is 14 amino acids long. CDR1 MNHEY and CDR2 SVGEGT come from the germline V gene. With V trimmed by 2 bases and J by 7 bases, 6 bases remained unmatched. CDR3 region: CASSYAGLDGTQYF. The CDR3 bases are TGTGCCAGCAGTTACGCGGGACTAGATGGGACCCAGTACTTC.

The CDR3 DNA is TGTGCCTGGAGGAAAGGGGGGACAGATACGCAGTATTTT. It codes for CAWRKGGTDTQYF. This chain connects TRBV30 to TRBJ2-3; either TRBD1 or TRBD2 may supply D (6 bases each). V was trimmed by 3 bases and J by 3 bases, leaving 10 bases between them. From germline, CDR1 is GTSNPN and CDR2 SVGIG (reference sequence). The CDR3 is 13 residues long.

The genes are TRBV19 and TRBJ2-2; 7 bases are a match to TRBD1. Trimming removed 2 bases from V and 1 base from J; junction bases left unmatched: 1. The germline V gene has CDR1 LNHDA and CDR2 SQIVND (reference sequence). The CDR3 spans 15 residues. The CDR3 protein is CASSIQGVNTGELFF. Written as DNA, the CDR3 is TGTGCCAGTAGTATACAGGGGGTGAACACCGGGGAGCTGTTTTTT. Variable domain in full (rest from reference TRBV19 and TRBJ2-2): DGGITQSPKYLFRKEGQNVTLSCEQNLNHDAMYWYRQDPGQGLRLIYYSQIVNDFQKGDIAEGYSVSREKKESFPLTVTSAQKNPTAFYLCASSIQGVNTGELFFGEGSRLTVL.

J is TRBJ2-7 and V is TRBV27; D possibly corresponds to TRBD2 (6 bases). CDR3 length equals 15 residues. The V gene's germline CDR1 is MNHEY and CDR2 SMNVEV (reference sequence). V shed 5 bases and J shed 2 bases, with 16 bases lying between them. The CDR3 sequence: CASSVRGGLPYEQYF. CDR3 coding DNA: TGTGCCAGCAGTGTCCGGGGAGGCCTCCCCTACGAGCAGTACTTC.

The CDR3: CASSPPPGAPGNDTEAFF. The CDR3 bases are TGTGCCAGCAGCCCCCCCCCGGGGGCGCCAGGGAATGACACTGAAGCTTTCTTT. The chain joins TRBV3-1 (or the pseudogene TRBV3-2) to TRBJ1-1, with a weak D call TRBD1 (6 bases). This CDR3 region has 18 residues. The germline CDR1 and CDR2 sequences are LGHDT and YNNKEL (reference sequence). V lost 4 bases and J lost 3, with 24 bases in between.

This sequence joins TRBV7-9 and TRBJ2-7, with D perhaps TRBD1 (6 bases). V gave up 2 bases and J gave up 5 bases, with 22 bases separating them. Germline CDR1 reads SEHNR; CDR2 reads FQNEAQ (reference sequence). This CDR3 spans 17 amino acids. CDR3 protein: CASSLRARAGDRDEQYF. CDR3 sequence (DNA): TGTGCCAGCAGCTTACGGGCACGGGCAGGGGATAGAGACGAGCAGTACTTC.

The rearrangement uses TRBV11-3 and TRBJ2-1; D assignment may be TRBD1 or TRBD2 (5 bases each). CDR3 length: 14 amino acids. Per the germline V gene, CDR1 is SGHNT and CDR2 is YENEEA. The V and J ends lost 0 bases and 6 bases respectively, with 9 bases between them. The CDR3 protein is CASSLEGTFNEQFF. The CDR3 region has the DNA TGTGCCAGCAGCTTAGAGGGGACCTTCAATGAGCAGTTCTTC. The variable domain in full, with the rest retrieved from reference TRBV11-3 and TRBJ2-1, is EAGVVQSPRYKIIEKKQPVAFWCNPISGHNTLYWYLQNLGQGPELLIRYENEEAVDDSQLPKDRFSAERLKGVDSTLKIQPAELGDSAVYLCASSLEGTFNEQFFGPGTRLTVL.

The chain carries TRBV18 and TRBJ1-1; the D is unclear. CDR3 length: 14 residues. V gave up 2 bases and J gave up 6 bases, with 13 bases separating them. Germline assignment: CDR1 KGHSH and CDR2 LQKENI. DNA of the CDR3: TGTGCCAGCTCACCATATCTGCTGAGACCTGAAGCTTTCTTT. Protein: CASSPYLLRPEAFF.

J is TRBJ2-5 and V is TRBV7-8, with D possibly called TRBD1 or TRBD2 (6 bases each). The V end lost 7 bases, the J end lost 1 base, and 22 bases lay between the germline ends. The CDR3 runs to 17 residues. Germline V gives CDR1 SGHVS, CDR2 FQNEAQ. CDR3 sequence (DNA): TGTGCCAGCACCATTCGAGGTACTAGGGGGGCCCAAGAGACCCAGTACTTC. This gives the protein CASTIRGTRGAQETQYF.

The chain carries TRBV7-3 and TRBJ2-5; 8 nucleotides line up with TRBD1. V gave up 8 bases and J gave up 5 bases; unmatched junction bases: 13. This CDR3 spans 15 amino acids. Germline V gives CDR1 SGHTA, CDR2 FQGTGA. The CDR3 DNA sequence: TGTGCCAGCGGCTCAGGACAGGGACATTGGGAGACCCAGTACTTC. Its translation is CASGSGQGHWETQYF.

This chain joins TRBV28 and TRBJ1-2; the match to TRBD1 covers 8 bases. Unmatched junction bases numbered 3, after V lost 1 base and J lost 5 bases. The CDR3 is 14 amino acids. The germline V gene encodes CDR1 MDHEN and CDR2 SYDVKM. The CDR3 here is CASSLSYRGYGYTF. As DNA, the CDR3 is TGTGCCAGCAGTTTATCTTACAGGGGGTATGGCTACACCTTC.

V usage is TRBV5-1 and J usage is TRBJ2-3; 8 nucleotides line up with TRBD1. Germline assignment: CDR1 SGHRS and CDR2 YFSETQ. The V segment lost 3 bases and the J segment 4 bases; nucleotides outside the gene matches: 7. The length of the CDR3 is 15 residues. The CDR3 DNA reads as TGCGCCAGCAGCTCGACAGGGGACAGTTCAGATACGCAGTATTTT. It translates to CASSSTGDSSDTQYF.

A word on this clone: The junction departs from the called germline gene at one end, perhaps through a read error. This CDR3 reads CASSLAPPGRGGNTIYF. CDR3 coding DNA: TGTGCTAGCAGCTTAGCACCCCCGGGGCGAGGAGGAAACACCATATATTTT. This rearrangement joins TRBV7-7 to TRBJ1-3, with a tentative D call TRBD1 (5 bases). Germline lookup yields CDR1 SSHAT and CDR2 FNYEAQ (reference sequence). The CDR3 has 17 residues.

For the CDR3, the DNA is TGCGCCAGCAGCCAAGCCCATCTCGGGGGGGCTTTAAATACGCAGTATTTT. Its translation is CASSQAHLGGALNTQYF. The genes are TRBV4-1 and TRBJ2-3; 8 bases line up with TRBD2. Germline CDR1 MGHRA, CDR2 YSYEKL. V shed 1 base and J 7 bases; nucleotides not matched to a gene: 13. The CDR3 covers 17 residues.

The chain is built from TRBV11-1 and TRBJ1-1; 7 bases agree with TRBD1. The CDR3 totals 14 residues. V trimming: 5 bases; J trimming: 3 bases; junction bases outside the gene matches: 6. Looked up from germline, CDR1 is SGHAT and CDR2 is FQDESV (reference sequence). CDR3 region: CASSPNRGYTEAFF. The DNA of the CDR3 is TGTGCCAGCAGCCCGAACAGGGGTTACACTGAAGCTTTCTTT.

About this clone itself: The conserved phenylalanine or tryptophan is not found at the CDR3 terminus, so this likely reflects a read error. The chain joins TRBV7-9 to TRBJ1-2; possibly TRBD1 for D (5 bases). Looked up from germline, CDR1 is SEHNR and CDR2 is FQNEAQ (reference sequence). V lost 3 bases to trimming and J lost 6 bases, with 14 bases between them. This CDR3 region has 14 residues. DNA for the CDR3: TGTGCCAGCAGCTTCTTGGGAGGGGCCAATGGCTACACCCTC. Its translation is CASSFLGGANGYTL.

The chain couples TRBV2 to TRBJ1-4, with D possibly being TRBD1 (5 bases). Germline assignment: CDR1 SNHLY and CDR2 FYNNEI. The CDR3 is made up of 17 amino acids. V gave up 7 bases and J gave up 0 bases, with 18 bases separating them. As DNA, the CDR3 is TGTGCCAGCAAAGGGCGGGGACGGATTGCAACTAATGAAAAACTGTTTTTT. Amino acid sequence: CASKGRGRIATNEKLFF.

The rearrangement links TRBV6-5 to TRBJ2-5; TRBD2 aligns across 7 bases. Trimming removed 7 bases from V and 2 bases from J; junction bases left unmatched: 7. This CDR3 comprises 14 residues. Per germline, CDR1 MNHEY and CDR2 SVGAGI. The CDR3 bases are TGTGCCAGCAAAAAAGCGGGGATGCAAGAGACCCAGTACTTC. Its protein is CASKKAGMQETQYF.

CDR3 in DNA: TGTGCCAGTAAGTCCAGGGGGCGGAACGAGCAGTACTTC. It is translated as CASKSRGRNEQYF. This chain joins TRBV19 and TRBJ2-7, with 8 bases fitting TRBD1. The V and J ends lost 7 bases and 5 bases, in that order; junction bases with no gene match: 7. CDR3 length: 13 amino acids. Germline V gives CDR1 LNHDA, CDR2 SQIVND (reference sequence). Together with reference TRBV19 and TRBJ2-7, the CDR3 gives the full variable domain: DGGITQSPKYLFRKEGQNVTLSCEQNLNHDAMYWYRQDPGQGLRLIYYSQIVNDFQKGDIAEGYSVSREKKESFPLTVTSAQKNPTAFYLCASKSRGRNEQYFGPGTRLTVT.

The chain employs TRBV7-8 and TRBJ1-1, with TRBD1 as a possible D gene (6 bases). The V end lost 5 bases, the J end lost 12 bases, and 28 bases lay between the germline ends. Germline V gives CDR1 SGHVS, CDR2 FQNEAQ. The length of the CDR3 is 16 residues. The CDR3 sequence: CASSPPSSGVYLGPFF. CDR3 DNA sequence: TGTGCCAGCAGCCCGCCATCTTCAGGGGTGTACCTAGGGCCTTTCTTT. The complete variable domain, with remaining parts taken from reference TRBV7-8 and TRBJ1-1, reads GAGVSQSPRYKVAKRGQDVALRCDPISGHVSLFWYQQALGQGPEFLTYFQNEAQLDKSGLPSDRFFAERPEGSVSTLKIQRTQQEDSAVYLCASSPPSSGVYLGPFFGQGTRLTVV.

The rearrangement joins TRBV20-1 to TRBJ2-7; D is undetermined. Trimming took off 3 bases at V and 0 bases at J, with 12 bases between the two ends. Germline values: CDR1 DFQATT, CDR2 SNEGSKA (reference sequence). The CDR3 has 14 residues. The chain's CDR3 is CSASPSIVSYEQYF. The CDR3 DNA reads as TGCAGTGCTAGTCCAAGCATAGTCTCCTACGAGCAGTACTTC.

The chain uses TRBV4-2 and TRBJ2-7; D not resolved. This CDR3 contains 12 residues. Germline V gene lookup returns CDR1 LGHNA and CDR2 YNFKEQ. Trimming cost V 1 base and J 5 bases, with 6 bases left between them. The CDR3 sequence: CASSQGPNEQYF. The CDR3 nucleotides read TGTGCCAGCAGCCAAGGTCCCAACGAGCAGTACTTC.

The chain links TRBV19 to TRBJ2-5; D tentatively fits TRBD1 or TRBD2 (5 bases each). Between the trimmed V and J ends, which lost 6 bases and 7 bases, there was a span of 18 bases. From germline, CDR1 is LNHDA and CDR2 SQIVND (reference sequence). The CDR3 runs to 14 residues. CDR3 region: CASRERGSTGTQYF. DNA of the CDR3: TGTGCCAGTAGGGAGAGGGGCTCCACTGGGACCCAGTACTTC.

The V and J genes are TRBV18 and TRBJ1-2, with D hard to call. V lost 8 bases and J 1 base, leaving 17 bases between the germline ends. Per the germline V gene, CDR1 is KGHSH and CDR2 is LQKENI. The CDR3 is made up of 15 amino acids. Here the CDR3 DNA reads TGTGCCAGCCGACCAGGTTACGGGTTTAACTATGGCTACACCTTC. Protein product: CASRPGYGFNYGYTF.

The gene calls are TRBV25-1 and TRBJ2-7, with D uncertain. Germline lookup yields CDR1 MGHDK and CDR2 SYGVNS. V dropped 2 bases and J dropped 2 bases, with 10 bases sitting between them. The CDR3 is 14 amino acids. The CDR3 DNA is TGTGCCAGCAGTGAAAGAGGCCAAGCCTACGAGCAGTACTTC. It specifies CASSERGQAYEQYF.

V gene TRBV5-1 combines with J gene TRBJ1-6; 9 positions agree with TRBD1. The germline V gene has CDR1 SGHRS and CDR2 YFSETQ. J lost 7 bases, V lost 7 bases, and 6 bases had no gene match. This CDR3 spans 14 amino acids. Written as DNA, the CDR3 is TGCGCCAGCCAACAGGGGGCACGGAATTCACCCCTCCACTTT. It yields the protein CASQQGARNSPLHF.

The CDR3 bases are TGTGCCAGCAGCGTTTCCAGGGACTCCTACGAGCAGTACTTC. It specifies CASSVSRDSYEQYF. The chain employs TRBV9 and TRBJ2-7, with D perhaps TRBD1 (5 bases). Trimming removed 2 bases at V and 0 bases at J, with 9 bases between. The CDR3 length is 14 residues. In germline, CDR1 is SGDLS, CDR2 YYNGEE.

The J gene is TRBJ2-7, the V gene TRBV5-1; D remains ambiguous. V dropped 2 bases and J dropped 3 bases, with 9 bases sitting between them. The CDR3 extends over 13 amino acids. CDR1 and CDR2 from the germline V gene are SGHRS and YFSETQ. DNA of the CDR3: TGCGCCAGCAGCTTTGGTAGTTACTACGAGCAGTACTTC. Translation: CASSFGSYYEQYF. Full variable domain (outside the CDR3, taken from reference TRBV5-1 and TRBJ2-7): KAGVTQTPRYLIKTRGQQVTLSCSPISGHRSVSWYQQTPGQGLQFLFEYFSETQRNKGNFPGRFSGRQFSNSRSEMNVSTLELGDSALYLCASSFGSYYEQYFGPGTRLTVT.